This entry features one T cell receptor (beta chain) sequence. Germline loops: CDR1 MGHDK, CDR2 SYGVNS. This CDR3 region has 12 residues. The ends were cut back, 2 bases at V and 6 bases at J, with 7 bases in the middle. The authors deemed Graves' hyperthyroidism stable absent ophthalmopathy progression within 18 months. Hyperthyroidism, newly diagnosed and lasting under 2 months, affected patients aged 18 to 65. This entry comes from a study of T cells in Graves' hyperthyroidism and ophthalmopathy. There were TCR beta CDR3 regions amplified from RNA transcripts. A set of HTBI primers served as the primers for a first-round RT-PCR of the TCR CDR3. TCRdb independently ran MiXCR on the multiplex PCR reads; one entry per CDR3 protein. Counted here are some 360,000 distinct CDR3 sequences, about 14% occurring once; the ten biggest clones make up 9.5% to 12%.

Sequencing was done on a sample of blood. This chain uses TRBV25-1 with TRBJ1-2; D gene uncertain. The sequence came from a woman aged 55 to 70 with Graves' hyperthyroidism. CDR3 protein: CASSERRHGYTF. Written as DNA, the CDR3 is TGTGCCAGCAGTGAAAGGAGGCATGGCTACACCTTC.